Listed here are 8 T cell receptor beta chains from one sample, sequenced in a study of cytomegalovirus exposure and HLA in healthy donors. PCR amplification relied on 60 Vbeta primers (plus 13 Jbeta primers). Data came from immunoSEQ multiplex PCR; TCRdb stores just in-frame clones and leaves some out. The table shows about 140,000 clones, with about 74% occurring only once. Sequencing input: PBMCs. The source of these receptors is a male donor in good health and CMV-seronegative.

The chain is built from TRBV2 and TRBJ1-5; the D gene is possibly TRBD1 (5 bases). The germline V gene has CDR1 SNHLY and CDR2 FYNNEI. This CDR3 contains 14 residues. V was cut by 5 bases and J by 5 bases, with 13 bases left in between. The CDR3 loop is CASSQGGQHQPQHF. The CDR3 nucleotides are TGTGCCAGCAGTCAGGGAGGTCAGCATCAGCCCCAGCATTTT.

The chain recombines TRBV27 with TRBJ2-5; possibly TRBD2 for D (6 bases). Trimming stripped 4 bases from V and 5 bases from J, with 17 bases between. Per germline, CDR1 MNHEY and CDR2 SMNVEV (reference sequence). The CDR3 has 15 residues. CDR3 residues: CASSSYGGVGETQYF. CDR3 DNA sequence: TGTGCCAGCAGTTCCTATGGAGGGGTCGGGGAGACCCAGTACTTC.

V gene TRBV19 combines with J gene TRBJ2-2; maybe TRBD2 (6 bases). The germline V and J ends were trimmed by 3 bases and 1 base, with 9 bases remaining between them. This CDR3 is built from 15 residues. Germline lookup yields CDR1 LNHDA and CDR2 SQIVND (reference sequence). CDR3: CASSIGGWNTGELFF. The CDR3 DNA is TGTGCCAGTAGTATTGGGGGGTGGAACACCGGGGAGCTGTTTTTT. The full variable domain, with the rest looked up from reference TRBV19 and TRBJ2-2, is DGGITQSPKYLFRKEGQNVTLSCEQNLNHDAMYWYRQDPGQGLRLIYYSQIVNDFQKGDIAEGYSVSREKKESFPLTVTSAQKNPTAFYLCASSIGGWNTGELFFGEGSRLTVL.

The chain carries TRBV28 and TRBJ2-7, with TRBD2 matching 8 bases. V dropped 7 bases and J dropped 4; count of bases not matched to a gene: 6. CDR1 is MDHEN and CDR2 is SYDVKM in the germline V gene. This CDR3 contains 13 residues. CDR3 sequence: CASTRGGTYEQYF. DNA for the CDR3: TGTGCCAGCACCCGGGGGGGGACTTACGAGCAGTACTTC.

The chain is built from TRBV18 and TRBJ1-2; tentatively, D is TRBD1 (6 bases). This CDR3 comprises 16 residues. The V end was cut by 1 base, the J end by 0 bases, with 12 bases between. CDR1 is KGHSH, CDR2 LQKENI, per germline. The CDR3 bases are TGTGCCAGCTCACCACTTGGGGGACAAACTAACTATGGCTACACCTTC. It encodes CASSPLGGQTNYGYTF.

The chain joins TRBV6-5 to TRBJ2-1, with TRBD1 as a possible D gene (6 bases). Trimming stripped 0 bases from V and 2 bases from J, with 11 bases between. CDR1 MNHEY and CDR2 SVGAGI come from the germline V gene. The CDR3 spans 16 residues. CDR3 region: CASSYSGQGPYNEQFF. The CDR3 DNA reads TGTGCCAGCAGTTACTCCGGCCAGGGGCCCTACAATGAGCAGTTCTTC.

The CDR3 coding sequence is TGTGCCAGCAGCCCCCCGTTTCGCCAGGGCGTAAACACCATATATTTT. This codes for CASSPPFRQGVNTIYF. V is TRBV7-9 and J is TRBJ1-3, with D possibly being TRBD1 (5 bases). Germline CDR1 reads SEHNR; CDR2 reads FQNEAQ (reference sequence). The V gene lost 5 bases and the J gene lost 6 bases, with 20 bases spanning the gap. CDR3 size: 16 residues.

V gene TRBV23-1 combines with J gene TRBJ2-3, with 7 bases aligning to TRBD1. TRBV23-1 is marked as an open reading frame, function uncertain. With 4 bases clipped from V and 1 base from J, the junction kept 11 bases outside the gene matches. This CDR3 spans 17 amino acids. This chain's CDR3 is CASSRPTGDKRTDTQYF. In DNA form, the CDR3 reads TGCGCCAGCAGTCGACCCACAGGGGATAAGCGCACAGATACGCAGTATTTT.